This T cell receptor (beta chain) is from a study of T and B cells in COVID-19 patients (dated by TCRdb to 2019 to 2021). Turning to the overall study: In this study, adaptive immunity was profiled in COVID-19 patients who either had active infection or had recovered, using TRB and IGH repertoire sequencing of peripheral blood. Because samples were available both during active disease and after recovery, a couple of patients were counted in both the recovered and the active cohorts. A recovered cohort comprised around 19 patients contributing about 22 samples, mostly after mild to moderate COVID-19 managed as outpatients. The repository of TCR and BCR sequences included just under 70 time points from 37 patients, and more than 8.3 million TCR sequences were analysed. Of the 20 patients in the active-infection cohort, about eleven were critically ill and needed mechanical ventilation or ECMO. As many as 9 follow-up blood samples were taken per patient, and some of the samples covered different disease stages within the same individual. Comorbidities linked to unfavorable COVID-19 outcome were present in about 90% of the roughly 20 patients in the active-infection cohort. An age-matched reference group of 39 healthy donors negative for COVID-19 antibodies served as the comparison for repertoire analyses. The recovered cohort had a median age of roughly 30 years, compared with 55 to 85 years in the active-infection cohort. Overall study results and their limits: Blood samples obtained from mildly ill patients during symptoms, as well as early samples obtained from severe cases, were available only in scarce numbers. TRBV/TRBJ gene usage was reported as strongly skewed in patients with COVID-19. The size of the cohort was considered insufficient for assessing HLA contributions to COVID-19 susceptibility or severity. In active COVID-19, TRB repertoires were highly clonal, while at recovery, diversity and richness increased above the levels seen in healthy donors. The recovered cohort had approximately 2,500 exclusive TCR clusters, including some 30 low-pGen clusters. It was stated that prospective validation of the reported TCR clusters was required before the clusters could be put to clinical use. Specific T cell subsets (CD4+/Treg/CD8+) and sorted SARS-CoV-2-responsive or tetramer+ T cells had not yet been sequenced, and these experiments were ongoing.

In regard to this clonotype: No cognate antigen has been identified for it. Base quality data are lacking; no much larger clone is found one base away.

Reads for this sample came from an Illumina MiSeq. Multiplex PCR with BIOMED2 TRB-A/B primer pools was used to amplify TRB rearrangements. Illumina-compatible adapters and 7-nucleotide sample barcodes were attached to the amplicons in two consecutive PCRs. All library PCRs used Phusion HS II polymerase. The amplicons were purified from gel with the NucleoSpin Gel and PCR Clean-up kit, measured on Qubit, and then pooled at roughly 4 nM. Amplicon pool quality was checked on an Agilent 2100 Bioanalyzer before Illumina next-generation sequencing. Per the original workflow: MiXCR 3.0.8 with the default MiXCR reference library was used to annotate TRB rearrangements. Non-productive reads and sequences with fewer than 2 reads were removed, and each unique CDR3 nucleotide sequence was counted as one clone. Clonality, diversity, richness and V-J gene usage were calculated in R 3.5.1. GLIPH2 was used to cluster TCRs based on CDR3 similarity, and OLGA was used to calculate the generation probabilities. Only GLIPH2 clusters with at least four unique TCR clonotypes present in at least three individuals were retained. TCRdb reworked the public reads: Q25 trimming with fastp, MiXCR clone assembly, productive beta chains retained. Duplicate CDR3 protein sequences are folded into a single record with the most common DNA and genes. TCRdb, rather than the study authors, made the V and J calls. The sample table lists just over 7,000 distinct CDR3 sequences, roughly 30% of them with a count of one. The ten largest clones represent 20% to 25% of the sample.

TRB repertoires were amplified from 250-500 ng of genomic DNA extracted from blood. The sequence came from a human donor with active COVID-19. The sample taken for sequencing was blood.

The base sequence is TGTGCCAGTAGTATCCGGGGGAGTAACTATGGCTACACCTTC. This is translated as CASSIRGSNYGYTF. The chain is encoded by TRBV19 joined to TRBJ1-2; the D gene is possibly TRBD1, with 5 bases matching. CDR1 and CDR2 are drawn from the germline V gene (reference sequence): LNHDA, SQIVND. Relative to germline, V is 3 bases shorter and J is 1 base shorter, with 9 bases between their ends. The CDR3 holds 14 amino acids from the cysteine to the phenylalanine. CDR3 DNA only is kept here, 42 bases in frame from base 1.